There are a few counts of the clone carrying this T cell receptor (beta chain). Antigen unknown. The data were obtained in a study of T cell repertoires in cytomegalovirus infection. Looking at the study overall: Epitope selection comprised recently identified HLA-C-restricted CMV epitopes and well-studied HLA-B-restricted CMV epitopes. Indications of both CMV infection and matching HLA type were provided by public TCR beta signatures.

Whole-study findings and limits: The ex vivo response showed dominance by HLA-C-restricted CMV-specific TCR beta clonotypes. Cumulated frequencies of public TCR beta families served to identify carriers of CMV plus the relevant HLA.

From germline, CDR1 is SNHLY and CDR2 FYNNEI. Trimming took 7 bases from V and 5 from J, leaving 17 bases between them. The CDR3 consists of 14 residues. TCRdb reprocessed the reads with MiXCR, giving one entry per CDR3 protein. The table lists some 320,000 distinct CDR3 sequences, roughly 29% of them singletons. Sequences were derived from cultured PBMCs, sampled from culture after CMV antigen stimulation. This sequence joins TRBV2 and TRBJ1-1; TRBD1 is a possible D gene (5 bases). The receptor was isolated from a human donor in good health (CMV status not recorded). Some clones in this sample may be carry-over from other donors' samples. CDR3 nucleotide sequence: TGTGCCAGCATGCCGCGGCAGGGTATGACTGAAGCTTTCTTT. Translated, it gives CASMPRQGMTEAFF. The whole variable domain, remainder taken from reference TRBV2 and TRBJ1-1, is EPEVTQTPSHQVTQMGQEVILRCVPISNHLYFYWYRQILGQKVEFLVSFYNNEISEKSEIFDDQFSVERPDGSNFTLKIRSTKLEDSAMYFCASMPRQGMTEAFFGQGTRLTVV.